This T cell receptor beta chain was obtained from a study of post-analysis software for immune sequencing data. Study background: The courses of disease that were included comprised relapsing-remitting, secondary progressive and progressive-relapsing multiple sclerosis.

TCR beta cDNA libraries had unique molecular identifiers. One entry per CDR3 protein results from TCRdb running MiXCR on the PCR reads. The data hold roughly 620,000 distinct CDR3 sequences, with 44% observed a single time. The study's findings and limits: Five TRBV segments occurring more often in patients than controls included TRBV5-6, TRBV5-1 and TRBV20-1.

This clonotype was detected only a few times. Its antigen is not known. With 4 bases clipped from V and 4 bases from J, the junction kept 5 bases outside the gene matches. The CDR3 sequence is 14 residues long. Germline-derived CDR1 and CDR2 are SGHRS and YFSETQ. Source material: blood. V gene TRBV5-1 combines with J gene TRBJ2-3, with TRBD1 matching over 8 bases. The clonotype originates from a girl aged 5 to 17 with multiple sclerosis. Here the CDR3 reads CASSQQDRADTQYF. The CDR3 nucleotides read TGCGCCAGCAGCCAGCAGGACAGGGCAGATACGCAGTATTTT.